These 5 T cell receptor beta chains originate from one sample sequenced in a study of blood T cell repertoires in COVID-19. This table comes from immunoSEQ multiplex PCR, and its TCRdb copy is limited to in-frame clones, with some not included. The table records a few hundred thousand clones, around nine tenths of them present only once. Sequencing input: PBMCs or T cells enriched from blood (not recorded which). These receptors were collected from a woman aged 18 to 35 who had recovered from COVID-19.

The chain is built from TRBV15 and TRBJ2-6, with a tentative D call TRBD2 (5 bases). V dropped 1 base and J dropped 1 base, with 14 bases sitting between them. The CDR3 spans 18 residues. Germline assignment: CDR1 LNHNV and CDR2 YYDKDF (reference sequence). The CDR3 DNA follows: TGTGCCACCAGCAGAGGACACCGGGGTATTTCTGGGGCCAACGTCCTGACTTTC. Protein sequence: CATSRGHRGISGANVLTF.

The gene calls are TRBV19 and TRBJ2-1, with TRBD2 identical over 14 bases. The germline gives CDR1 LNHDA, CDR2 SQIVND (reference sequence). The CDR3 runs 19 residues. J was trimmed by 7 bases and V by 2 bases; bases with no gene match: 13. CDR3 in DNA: TGTGCCAGTAGTATAACCGGACTAGCGGGGGGTTCATCGAGGAATGAGCAGTTCTTC. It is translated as CASSITGLAGGSSRNEQFF. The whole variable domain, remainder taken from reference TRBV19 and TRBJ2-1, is DGGITQSPKYLFRKEGQNVTLSCEQNLNHDAMYWYRQDPGQGLRLIYYSQIVNDFQKGDIAEGYSVSREKKESFPLTVTSAQKNPTAFYLCASSITGLAGGSSRNEQFFGPGTRLTVL.

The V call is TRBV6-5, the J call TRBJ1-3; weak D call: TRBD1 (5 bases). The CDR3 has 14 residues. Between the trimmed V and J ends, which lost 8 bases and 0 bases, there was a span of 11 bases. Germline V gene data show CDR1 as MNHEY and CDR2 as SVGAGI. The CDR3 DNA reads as TGTGCCAGCGGAGGGGTACTCTCTGGAAACACCATATATTTT. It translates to CASGGVLSGNTIYF.

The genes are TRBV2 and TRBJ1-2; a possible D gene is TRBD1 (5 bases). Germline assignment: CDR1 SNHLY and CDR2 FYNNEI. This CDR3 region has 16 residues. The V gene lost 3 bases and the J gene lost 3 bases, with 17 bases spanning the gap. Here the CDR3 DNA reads TGTGCCAGCAGTGATTTAGGGGATTCAGCTGACTATGGCTACACCTTC. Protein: CASSDLGDSADYGYTF.

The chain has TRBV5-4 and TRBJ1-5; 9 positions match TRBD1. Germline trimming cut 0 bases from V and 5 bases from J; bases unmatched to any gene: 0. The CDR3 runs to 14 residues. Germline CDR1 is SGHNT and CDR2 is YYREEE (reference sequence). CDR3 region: CASSLGTGDQPQHF. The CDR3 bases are TGTGCCAGCAGCTTGGGGACAGGGGATCAGCCCCAGCATTTT.